This T cell receptor (beta chain) is drawn from a study of shared clonotypes between healthy human individuals (TCRdb year 2020). As for the study more broadly: The cohort comprised a couple of women and a few men aged 18 to 49 years. Per donor, three plates each were used for CD4 naive and CD4 memory, two for CD8 naive, and one for CD8 memory. To estimate repertoire size and how much clonotype sharing occurs between individuals, the study deeply sequenced the blood TCR repertoires of roughly 5 healthy adults. Each donor's leukapheresis produced roughly between roughly 0.85 and 9.5 billion PBMCs. Different laboratories and diverse techniques were used to prepare libraries and sequence TCR repertoires, to increase sequencing depth and limit assay-specific biases. The full study reports these points: Even with the large sequencing depth, rarefaction of the sorted-subset datasets indicated that sequencing was incomplete. The small number of donors limited the genetic and exposure-history diversity represented. About 4.5% of naive CD4, approximately 3.7% of naive CD8, roughly 2.4% of memory CD4, and 0.35% to 0.5% of memory CD8 clonotypes were shared across several donors. Pairwise subsampling indicated that sequencing depth was expected to affect the degree of clonotype sharing among donors. Sampling was limited to blood, and TCR repertoires in tissue likely differ from TCR repertoires in blood. Higher generation probabilities were observed for clonotypes shared by all four sorted-subset donors than for non-shared clonotypes. Naive subsets generally had larger estimated clonotype richness than memory subsets did.

TCR CDR3 regions were amplified from genomic DNA by multiplex PCR using the deep immunoSEQ assay. For each cell subset, the extracted genomic DNA was distributed evenly across all wells of several immunoSEQ 96-well plates, and each plate served as one replicate. Each replicate PCR for sorted subsets received roughly 0.2 ug genomic DNA, equal to roughly 30,000 T cell genomes. Purified libraries were measured with a Qubit 3.0 fluorometer, size-checked on a Bioanalyzer 2100, and measured again with the KAPA Library Quantification kit. Each immunoSEQ 96-well plate was sequenced on its own single-read 150-cycle Illumina NextSeq 550 flow cell. The paper's processing steps were these. Because the immunoSEQ output included only junctional sequences and no quality scores, the filtering could not be the same as the filtering used for full-length reads. Sequences were annotated with PyIR, a Python wrapper for IgBLAST v1.9, and V/J genes and CDR3 were assigned using IMGT germline references. Reads were removed for weak V/J assignments (E-value above 1e-6), missing CDR3, stop codons, out-of-frame junctions, or ambiguous translated residues. V3J clonotypes were defined as sequences sharing the same inferred V gene, J gene, and CDR3 amino acid sequence. The percentage overlap between two repertoires was calculated by dividing the number of shared unique clonotypes by the size of the smaller repertoire. Repertoire richness was assessed with RTK rarefaction, the Chao1 estimator, and Recon v2.1 estimates of unobserved clonotypes. OLGA was used to compute generation probabilities for all TCRbeta clonotypes that the gDNA method yielded from a handful of donors. The source is immuneACCESS, and TCRdb retained only in-frame sequences with V and J called. Part of the clones is not carried over; for the studies checked, unresolved V genes explain less than half of this, and the remainder is unexplained. V and J calls and clone size follow that table, whereas D and trimming were derived from the DNA. This sample is represented by about 980,000 clones; about 80% of them were singletons. The ten largest clones add up to 1.5% of the sample.

The sample holds one count of this clone. No antigen is known for it. There are no base qualities to consult, and no much larger clone falls within one base. CDR1 and CDR2 are drawn from the germline V gene (reference sequence): GTSNPN, SVGIG. V is pruned by 3 bases and J by 3 bases, leaving 8 bases of the junction without a gene match. The CDR3 contains 14 residues, cysteine and phenylalanine counted. Just CDR3 DNA is preserved here, 42 bases in frame from base 1. Donors were healthy HIV-negative adults with no recently reported acute infections or vaccinations. Every donor was a Caucasian adult living in Nashville, Tennessee, USA. CD4+ T cells were enriched by magnetic negative selection; naive cells were then positively selected on CD45RA, and the negative fraction formed the memory subset. After blood collection by leukapheresis, PBMCs were isolated using Ficoll-Histopaque density gradient centrifugation and then cryopreserved in the vapor phase of liquid nitrogen. Purity and quantity of every magnetically sorted T cell population were checked by analytical flow cytometry. Each sorted fraction had its genomic DNA isolated and then quantified by UV absorbance on a Nanodrop 2000c.

Source material: memory CD4+ T cells sorted from blood. Taken with the paper, the label for cell subset or site translates to: CD45RA-negative fraction. The TCR sequence derives from a man aged 18 to 35 in good health. The rearranged chain carries TRBV30 and TRBJ2-7, with 7 bases matching TRBD2. Here is the DNA: TGTGCCTGGAGCATGTCGGGAGGACGCTACGAGCAGTACTTC. This yields the protein CAWSMSGGRYEQYF. When the CDR3 is completed using the reference TRBV30 and TRBJ2-7 genes on either side, the full variable domain is SQTIHQWPATLVQPVGSPLSLECTVEGTSNPNLYWYRQAAGRGLQLLFYSVGIGQISSEVPQNLSASRPQDRQFILSSKKLLLSDSGFYLCAWSMSGGRYEQYFGPGTRLTVT.